Given below is one T cell receptor (beta chain) in context. The sample holds other DNA sequences that translate to the same CDR3. This sample stems from a study of shared clonotypes between healthy human individuals. Trimming took 1 base from V and 1 from J; bases not matched to a gene: 3. This CDR3 contains 14 residues. From germline, CDR1 is SQVTM and CDR2 ANQGSEA. Repertoires were generated with immunoSEQ multiplex PCR, while TCRdb's copy carries only in-frame clones and drops some. The data show 650,000 to 700,000 clones, with 90% seen just once and roughly 36% held by the top ten. This clonotype originated in a young man in good health. Some clones in this sample may be carry-over from other donors' samples. The J gene is TRBJ2-7, the V gene TRBV29-1; 8 bases align to TRBD1. What was sequenced was memory CD8+ T cells from PBMCs. As to subset: CD45RO+ cells pooled with CCR7-negative TemRA cells. The CDR3 region has the DNA TGCAGCGTTGAAGGGACAGGGAGGTCCTACGAGCAGTACTTC. It codes for CSVEGTGRSYEQYF.